The present T cell receptor (beta chain) was sequenced within a study of blood T cell repertoires in COVID-19. As for the study in general: Sites across the United States, Italy and Spain contributed samples from acute and convalescent COVID-19. The analysed material was cDNA or gDNA that came from T cells, B-cell-depleted T cells, or PBMCs.

The V end lost 6 bases, the J end lost 2 bases, and 17 bases lay between the germline ends. The CDR3 runs 16 residues. Per germline, CDR1 MDHEN and CDR2 SYDVKM. Original processing methods: Reference gene primer amplification gave estimated nucleated cell counts. Sequenced by immunoSEQ multiplex PCR; TCRdb stores in-frame clones only, minus some. For V, J and clone size, that table is used; D and trimming come from the DNA. Among 120,000 to 150,000 clones listed, around 84% were seen once. The origin of this receptor is a woman in her sixties or seventies with acute or convalescent COVID-19. Sample: peripheral blood. The rearrangement links TRBV28 to TRBJ1-5; D might be TRBD1 (5 bases). The CDR3 region has the DNA TGTGCCAGCAGCCCCAGGGATGTGTCGGGCAATCAGCCCCAGCATTTT. Its translation: CASSPRDVSGNQPQHF.